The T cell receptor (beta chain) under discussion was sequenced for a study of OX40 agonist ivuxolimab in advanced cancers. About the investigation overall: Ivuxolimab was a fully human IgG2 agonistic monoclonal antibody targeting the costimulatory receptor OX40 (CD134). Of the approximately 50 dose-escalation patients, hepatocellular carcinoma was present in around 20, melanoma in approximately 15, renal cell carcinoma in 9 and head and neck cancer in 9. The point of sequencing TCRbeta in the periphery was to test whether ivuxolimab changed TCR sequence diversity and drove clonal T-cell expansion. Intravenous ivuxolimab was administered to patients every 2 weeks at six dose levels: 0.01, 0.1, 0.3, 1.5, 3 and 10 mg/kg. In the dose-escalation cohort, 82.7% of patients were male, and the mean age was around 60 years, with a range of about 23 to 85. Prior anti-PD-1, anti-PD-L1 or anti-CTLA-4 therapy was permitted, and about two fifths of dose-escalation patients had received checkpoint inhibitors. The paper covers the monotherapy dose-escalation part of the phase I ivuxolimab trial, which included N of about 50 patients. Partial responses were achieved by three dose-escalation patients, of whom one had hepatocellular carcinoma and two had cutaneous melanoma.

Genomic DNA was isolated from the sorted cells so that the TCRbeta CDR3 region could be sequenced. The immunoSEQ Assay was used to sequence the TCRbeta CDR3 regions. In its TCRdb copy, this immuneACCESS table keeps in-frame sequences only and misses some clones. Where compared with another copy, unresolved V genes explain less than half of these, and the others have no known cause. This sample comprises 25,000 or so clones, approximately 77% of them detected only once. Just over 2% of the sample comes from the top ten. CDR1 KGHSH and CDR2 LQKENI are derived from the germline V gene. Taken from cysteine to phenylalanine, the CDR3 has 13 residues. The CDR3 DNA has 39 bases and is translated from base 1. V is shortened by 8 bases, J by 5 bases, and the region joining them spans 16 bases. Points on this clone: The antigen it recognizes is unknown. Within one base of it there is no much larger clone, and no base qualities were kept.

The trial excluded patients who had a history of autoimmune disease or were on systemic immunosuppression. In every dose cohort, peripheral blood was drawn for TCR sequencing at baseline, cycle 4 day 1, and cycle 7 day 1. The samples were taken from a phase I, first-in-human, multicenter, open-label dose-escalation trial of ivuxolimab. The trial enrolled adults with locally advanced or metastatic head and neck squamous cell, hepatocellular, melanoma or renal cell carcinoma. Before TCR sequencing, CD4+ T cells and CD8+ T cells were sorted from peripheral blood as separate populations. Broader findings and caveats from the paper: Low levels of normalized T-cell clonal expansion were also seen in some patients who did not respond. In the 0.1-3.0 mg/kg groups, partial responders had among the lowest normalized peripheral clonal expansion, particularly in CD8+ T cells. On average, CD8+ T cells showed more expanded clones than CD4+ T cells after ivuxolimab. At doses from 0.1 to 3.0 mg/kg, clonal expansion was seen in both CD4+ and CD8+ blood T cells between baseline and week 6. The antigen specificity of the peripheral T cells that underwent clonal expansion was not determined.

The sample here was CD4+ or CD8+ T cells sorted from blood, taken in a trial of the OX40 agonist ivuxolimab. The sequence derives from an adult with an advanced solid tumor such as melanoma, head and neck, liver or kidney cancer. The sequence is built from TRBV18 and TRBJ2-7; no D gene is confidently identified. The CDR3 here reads CASQRGQNDEQYF. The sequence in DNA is TGTGCCAGCCAGCGTGGGCAGAATGACGAGCAGTACTTC.